These 13 T cell receptor beta chains originate from one sample sequenced in a study of OX40 agonist ivuxolimab in advanced cancers. Library preparation was by the immunoSEQ multiplex PCR assay. The immuneACCESS repertoire file appears here via TCRdb, limited to in-frame rearrangements. These files lack a portion of the clones; in checked studies, under half of the deficit traces to unresolved V genes, and the cause of the others is not known. Across this sample there are 80,000 to 100,000 clones, with roughly 93% seen only once. The ten largest clones represent 0.33% of the sample. Material: CD4+ or CD8+ T cells sorted from blood, obtained in a trial of the OX40 agonist ivuxolimab. These receptors originate from an adult with an advanced solid tumor such as melanoma, head and neck, liver or kidney cancer.

V is TRBV4-3 and J is TRBJ1-2, with 9 bases lining up with TRBD1. This CDR3 has 19 amino acids. In germline, CDR1 is LGHNA, CDR2 YSLEER. V dropped 2 bases and J dropped 0; count of bases not matched to a gene: 13. The CDR3: CASSQKPGTGMYPNYGYTF. The DNA of the CDR3 is TGCGCCAGCAGCCAAAAACCCGGGACAGGGATGTACCCTAACTATGGCTACACCTTC.

This sequence joins TRBV5-1 and TRBJ2-5, with TRBD1 matching 9 bases. The DNA end is more similar to TRBJ2-7, so the J call may be wrong. The CDR3 extends over 17 amino acids. Looked up from germline, CDR1 is SGHRS and CDR2 is YFSETQ. The CDR3 nucleotides read TGCGCCAGCAGCTTGGTGGGACAGGGTTCGAGCTCCTACGAGCAGTACTTC. Its protein is CASSLVGQGSSSYEQYF.

This chain links TRBV11-2 with TRBJ1-1, with D hard to call. Germline-derived CDR1 and CDR2 are SGHAT and FQNNGV. V gave up 0 bases and J gave up 0 bases, with 5 bases separating them. The CDR3 sequence is 14 residues long. CDR3 in amino acids: CASSLEGLNTEAFF. As DNA, the CDR3 is TGTGCCAGCAGCTTAGAAGGGTTGAACACTGAAGCTTTCTTT.

This clone was recorded once. The CDR3 nucleotides are TGTGCCAGCAGCTTGTCCGGGACCCCCTCCTACAATGAGCAGTTCTTC. Translation: CASSLSGTPSYNEQFF. This chain connects TRBV13 to TRBJ2-1, with D perhaps being TRBD1 or TRBD2 (5 bases each). CDR3 length: 16 amino acids. Trimming took 3 bases from V and 0 from J, leaving 12 bases between them. CDR1 is PRHDT, CDR2 FYEKMQ, per germline (reference sequence). Variable domain in full (rest from reference TRBV13 and TRBJ2-1): AAGVIQSPRHLIKEKRETATLKCYPIPRHDTVYWYQQGPGQDPQFLISFYEKMQSDKGSIPDRFSAQQFSDYHSELNMSSLELGDSALYFCASSLSGTPSYNEQFFGPGTRLTVL.

This rearrangement joins TRBV19 to TRBJ1-2; TRBD1 agrees at 12 bases. The germline V gene encodes CDR1 LNHDA and CDR2 SQIVND (reference sequence). The CDR3 consists of 15 residues. J lost 6 bases, V lost 7 bases, and 9 bases had no gene match. CDR3 nucleotide sequence: TGTGCCAGTATCCGGCGGGACAGGGGGCCCCATGGCTACACCTTC. This translates into CASIRRDRGPHGYTF.

The chain links TRBV5-8 to TRBJ1-1; a possible D gene is TRBD1 (5 bases). The CDR3 sequence is 14 residues long. CDR1 is SGHTS and CDR2 is YDEGEE in the germline V gene. V was clipped by 3 bases and J by 6 bases, with 15 bases between them. CDR3 loop: CASSWDLKGSEAFF. The DNA of the CDR3 is TGTGCCAGCAGCTGGGACCTAAAAGGGTCTGAAGCTTTCTTT. Looking up the rest from reference TRBV5-8 and TRBJ1-1 gives the full variable domain: EAGVTQSPTHLIKTRGQQATLRCSPISGHTSVYWYQQALGLGLQFLLWYDEGEERNRGNFPPRFSGRQFPNYSSELNVNALELEDSALYLCASSWDLKGSEAFFGQGTRLTVV.

This clone is a singleton in its sample. This chain connects TRBV6-1 to TRBJ2-5; 10 nucleotides line up with TRBD1. The CDR3 is made up of 17 amino acids. Germline V gene lookup returns CDR1 MNHNS and CDR2 SASEGT. Trimming removed 3 bases from V and 5 bases from J; junction bases left unmatched: 12. The CDR3 DNA reads TGTGCCAGCAGTGAGGGACAGGGGTACTCGACGGGCGAGACCCAGTACTTC. Amino acid sequence: CASSEGQGYSTGETQYF.

The chain employs TRBV9 and TRBJ2-3, with 7 positions matching TRBD1. Looked up from germline, CDR1 is SGDLS and CDR2 is YYNGEE. V lost 2 bases and J lost 1; bases outside the gene matches: 4. The CDR3 length is 15 residues. CDR3 in amino acids: CASSVVGQGTDTQYF. CDR3 nucleotide sequence: TGTGCCAGCAGCGTGGTTGGACAGGGCACAGATACGCAGTATTTT.

V gene TRBV18 combines with J gene TRBJ1-5; 7 nucleotides align to TRBD1. The CDR3 totals 15 residues. Germline lookup yields CDR1 KGHSH and CDR2 LQKENI. With V trimmed by 3 bases and J by 5 bases, 7 bases remained unmatched. Here the CDR3 DNA reads TGTGCCAGCTCACCTCGGACAGGTTCCGATCAGCCCCAGCATTTT. This encodes CASSPRTGSDQPQHF.

The rearrangement uses TRBV6-1 and TRBJ2-2; 7 bases are shared with TRBD1. CDR1 MNHNS and CDR2 SASEGT come from the germline V gene. Trimming removed 5 bases from V and 4 bases from J; junction bases left unmatched: 7. The CDR3 spans 15 residues. The CDR3 nucleotides are TGTGCCAGCAGTCTCGGGACAGTTACCACCGGGGAGCTGTTTTTT. This codes for CASSLGTVTTGELFF.

The gene calls are TRBV5-1 and TRBJ2-5, with 8 bases matching TRBD1. This CDR3 is built from 15 residues. Germline V CDR1 and CDR2: SGHRS, YFSETQ. J was trimmed by 9 bases and V by 4 bases; bases with no gene match: 14. DNA of the CDR3: TGCGCCAGCAGCACGACGACAGGGGCTCTGGGGGCCCAGTACTTC. As protein: CASSTTTGALGAQYF.

V gene TRBV10-3 combines with J gene TRBJ2-7; D is possibly TRBD2 (6 bases). Looked up from germline, CDR1 is ENHRY and CDR2 is SYGVKD. The CDR3 length is 15 residues. V lost 0 bases and J lost 4, with 13 bases in between. CDR3 amino acids: CAISESWGDSYEQYF. CDR3 DNA: TGTGCCATCAGTGAGTCGTGGGGGGATTCGTACGAGCAGTACTTC.

The chain uses TRBV11-2 and TRBJ1-2; no clear D gene. This CDR3 comprises 13 residues. Looked up from germline, CDR1 is SGHAT and CDR2 is FQNNGV. The germline V and J ends were trimmed by 2 bases and 5 bases, with 9 bases remaining between them. CDR3 DNA sequence: TGTGCCAGCAGCTTATTTGGAGAATATGGCTACACCTTC. Its translation: CASSLFGEYGYTF.